The source of this T cell receptor (beta chain) is a study of response to subunit inactivated influenza vaccine. General study points: Every seasonal influenza vaccination brings in few new T cells, the authors suggested.

With regard to this clonotype: The antigen remains undetermined.

V shed 3 bases, J shed 13 bases, and the junction held 11 bases outside the gene matches. Germline V gene sequence: CDR1 MDHEN, CDR2 SYDVKM. The CDR3 is made up of 13 amino acids. A single record per CDR3 protein comes from TCRdb applying MiXCR to the RT-PCR reads. The sample carries around 200,000 distinct CDR3 sequences, roughly an eighth recorded once. The TCR sequence derives from a man over 45 who received an inactivated influenza vaccine. The rearrangement links TRBV28 to TRBJ1-2; 7 bases are shared with TRBD1. Sequenced here: CD8+ T cells sorted from PBMCs, sampled 5 days after vaccination. In DNA, the CDR3 is TGTGCCAGCAGTTTCTACACAGGGGCCTCTGCCACCTTC. It yields the protein CASSFYTGASATF.